This T cell receptor (beta chain) was identified in a study of T-cell reconstitution after alpha-beta-depleted transplantation in children. Trimming removed 4 bases from V and 1 base from J; junction bases left unmatched: 5. Germline assignment: CDR1 SGHRS and CDR2 YFSETQ. The CDR3 covers 15 residues. Unique molecular identifiers were incorporated into the prepared TCRbeta library. MiXCR, run by TCRdb on the PCR reads, gives a single entry per CDR3 protein. This repertoire shows over 400,000 distinct CDR3 sequences, approximately 42% found once; its top ten account for 27%. The receptor's source is a girl aged 2 to 9 with aplastic anemia, due to receive a stem cell transplant. This sample comprised PBMCs, obtained before TCRalphabeta/CD19-depleted stem cell transplant. V and J are TRBV5-1 and TRBJ1-1, with TRBD1 matching over 9 bases. The CDR3 loop is CASSKDRGRNTEAFF. CDR3 coding DNA: TGCGCCAGCAGCAAGGACAGGGGCCGGAACACTGAAGCTTTCTTT. Full variable domain (remainder filled in from reference TRBV5-1 and TRBJ1-1): KAGVTQTPRYLIKTRGQQVTLSCSPISGHRSVSWYQQTPGQGLQFLFEYFSETQRNKGNFPGRFSGRQFSNSRSEMNVSTLELGDSALYLCASSKDRGRNTEAFFGQGTRLTVV.